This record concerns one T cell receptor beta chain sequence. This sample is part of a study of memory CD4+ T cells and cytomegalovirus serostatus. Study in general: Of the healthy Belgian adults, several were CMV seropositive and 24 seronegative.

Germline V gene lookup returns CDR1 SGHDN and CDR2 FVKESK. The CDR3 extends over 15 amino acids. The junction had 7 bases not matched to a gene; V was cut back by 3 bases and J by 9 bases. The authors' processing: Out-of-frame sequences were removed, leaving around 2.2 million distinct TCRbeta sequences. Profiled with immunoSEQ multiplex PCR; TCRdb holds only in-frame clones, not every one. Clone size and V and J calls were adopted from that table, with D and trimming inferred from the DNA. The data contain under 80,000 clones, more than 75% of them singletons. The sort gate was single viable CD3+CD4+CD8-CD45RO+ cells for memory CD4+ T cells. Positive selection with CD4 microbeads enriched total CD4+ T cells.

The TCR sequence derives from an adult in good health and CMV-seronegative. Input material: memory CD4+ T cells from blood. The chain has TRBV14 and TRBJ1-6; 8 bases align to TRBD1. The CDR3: CASSHGGQAASPLHF. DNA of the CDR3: TGTGCCAGCAGCCATGGGGGACAGGCAGCTTCACCCCTCCACTTT.